This T cell receptor beta chain was observed in a study of blood T cell repertoires in COVID-19. Study summary: COVID-19 samples, acute and convalescent, were from the United States, Italy and Spain. PBMCs, B-cell-depleted T cells, or T cells were the source of the cDNA or gDNA that made up the material.

This clone turned up a few times. In the study's own analysis: The assay estimated nucleated cells by amplifying reference gene primers. The data were produced by immunoSEQ multiplex PCR, yet TCRdb's version contains in-frame clones alone and is incomplete. V and J calls and clone size are copied from that table; D and trimming were computed from the DNA. The sample gives approximately 240,000 clones, less than 85% of which show up once; more than 4.5% is in the top ten. This CDR3 is built from 16 residues. The J segment lost 6 bases and the V segment lost 0 bases, leaving 5 bases of the junction unmatched. From germline, CDR1 is LNHNV and CDR2 YYDKDF (reference sequence).

This chain uses TRBV15 with TRBJ1-6, with 7 positions matching TRBD1. Material: peripheral blood. The receptor was isolated from a woman of 80 years or more with active or convalescent COVID-19. In DNA form, the CDR3 reads TGTGCCACCAGCAGAGATGGGACAGAGACTAATTCACCCCTCCACTTT. Amino acids: CATSRDGTETNSPLHF.